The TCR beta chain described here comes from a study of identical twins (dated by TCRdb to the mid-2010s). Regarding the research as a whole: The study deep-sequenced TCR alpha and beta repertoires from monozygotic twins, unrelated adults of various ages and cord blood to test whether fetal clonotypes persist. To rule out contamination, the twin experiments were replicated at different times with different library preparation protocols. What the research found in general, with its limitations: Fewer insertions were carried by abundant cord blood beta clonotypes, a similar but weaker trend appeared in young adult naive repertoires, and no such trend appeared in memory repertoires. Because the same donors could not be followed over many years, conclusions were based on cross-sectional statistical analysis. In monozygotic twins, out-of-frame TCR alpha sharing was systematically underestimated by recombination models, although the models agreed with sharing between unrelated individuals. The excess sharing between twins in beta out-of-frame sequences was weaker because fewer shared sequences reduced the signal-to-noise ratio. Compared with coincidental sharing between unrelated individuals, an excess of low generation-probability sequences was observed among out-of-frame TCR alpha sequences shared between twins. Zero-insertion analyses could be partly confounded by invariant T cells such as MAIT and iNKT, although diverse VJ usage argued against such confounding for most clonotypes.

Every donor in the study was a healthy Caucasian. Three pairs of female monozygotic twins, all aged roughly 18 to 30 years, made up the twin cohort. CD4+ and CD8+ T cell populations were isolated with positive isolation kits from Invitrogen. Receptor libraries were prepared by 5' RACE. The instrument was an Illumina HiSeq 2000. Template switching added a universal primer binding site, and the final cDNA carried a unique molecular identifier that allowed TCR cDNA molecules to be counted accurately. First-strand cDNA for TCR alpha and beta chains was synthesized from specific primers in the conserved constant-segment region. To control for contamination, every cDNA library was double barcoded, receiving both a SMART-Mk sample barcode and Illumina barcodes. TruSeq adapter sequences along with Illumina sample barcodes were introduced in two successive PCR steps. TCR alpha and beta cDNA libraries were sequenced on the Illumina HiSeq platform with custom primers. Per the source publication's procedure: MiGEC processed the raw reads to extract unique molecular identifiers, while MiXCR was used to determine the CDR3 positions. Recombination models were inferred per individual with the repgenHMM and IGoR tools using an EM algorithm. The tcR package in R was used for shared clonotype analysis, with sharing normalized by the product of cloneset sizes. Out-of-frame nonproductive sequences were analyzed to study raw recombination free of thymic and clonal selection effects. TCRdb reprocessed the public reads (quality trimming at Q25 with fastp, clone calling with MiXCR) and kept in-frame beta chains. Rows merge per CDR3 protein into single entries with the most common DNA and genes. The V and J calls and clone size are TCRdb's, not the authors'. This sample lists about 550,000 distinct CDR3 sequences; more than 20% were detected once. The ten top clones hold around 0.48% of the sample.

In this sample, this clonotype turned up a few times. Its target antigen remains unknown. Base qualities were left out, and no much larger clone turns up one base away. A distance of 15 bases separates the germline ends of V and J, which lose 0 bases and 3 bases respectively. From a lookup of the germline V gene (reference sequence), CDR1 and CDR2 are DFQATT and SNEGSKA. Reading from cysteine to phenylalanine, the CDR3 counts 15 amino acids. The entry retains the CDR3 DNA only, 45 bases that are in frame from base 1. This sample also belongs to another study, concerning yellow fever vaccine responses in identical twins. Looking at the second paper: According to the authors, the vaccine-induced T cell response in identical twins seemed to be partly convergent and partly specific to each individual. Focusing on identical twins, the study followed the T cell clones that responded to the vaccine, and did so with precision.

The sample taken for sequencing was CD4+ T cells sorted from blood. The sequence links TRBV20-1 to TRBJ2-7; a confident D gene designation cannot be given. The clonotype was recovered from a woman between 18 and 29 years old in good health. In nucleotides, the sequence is TGCAGTGCTAGAGATACGCGATATAGGGACTACGAGCAGTACTTC. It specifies CSARDTRYRDYEQYF.